These 14 T cell receptor beta chains originate from one sample sequenced in a study of CD8 T cells in Susac syndrome. Random hexamers were used to reverse transcribe the RNA input (about 0.5 to 1 ug). One entry per CDR3 protein, called by TCRdb with MiXCR from the immunoSEQ multiplex PCR reads. The table lists some 170,000 distinct CDR3 sequences, roughly 95% of them singletons. Sequencing input: CD4+ T cells from PBMCs. These TCRs come from a human donor in good health.

The CDR3: CSVQGRLSSETQYF. The CDR3 region has the DNA TGCAGCGTCCAGGGGCGCCTCTCAAGTGAGACCCAGTACTTC. V and J are TRBV29-1 and TRBJ2-5; D perhaps matches TRBD1 (6 bases). The germline V and J ends were trimmed by 6 bases and 5 bases, with 19 bases remaining between them. This CDR3 is 14 amino acids long. Per germline, CDR1 SQVTM and CDR2 ANQGSEA.

J is TRBJ1-1 and V is TRBV29-1; D ambiguous. Germline CDR1 is SQVTM and CDR2 is ANQGSEA. Trimming left V 7 bases short and J 8 bases short, with 8 bases between. This CDR3 region has 9 residues. The CDR3 coding sequence is TGCAGCGCCCGGGAGGAAGCTTTCTTT. Translation: CSAREEAFF.

The chain couples TRBV15 to TRBJ2-3; no reliable D call. The V and J ends lost 1 base and 2 bases respectively, with 19 bases between them. Germline loops: CDR1 LNHNV, CDR2 YYDKDF (reference sequence). CDR3 length equals 18 residues. The CDR3 region is CATSRVDLSSYPTDTQYF. DNA for the CDR3: TGTGCCACCAGCAGAGTTGACCTATCATCCTACCCCACAGATACGCAGTATTTT.

This sequence joins TRBV7-2 and TRBJ2-5; 8 bases fit TRBD2. The CDR3 extends over 16 amino acids. V was pared by 5 bases and J by 5 bases, with 13 bases of the junction left unmatched. Per the germline V gene, CDR1 is SGHTA and CDR2 is FQGNSA. CDR3 coding DNA: TGTGCCAGCAGCCCGGGTGGAGCGGGAGCGGGGGAGACCCAGTACTTC. This encodes CASSPGGAGAGETQYF. Complete variable domain (other parts from reference TRBV7-2 and TRBJ2-5): GAGVSQSPSNKVTEKGKDVELRCDPISGHTALYWYRQSLGQGLEFLIYFQGNSAPDKSGLPSDRFSAERTGGSVSTLTIQRTQQEDSAVYLCASSPGGAGAGETQYFGPGTRLLVL.

The chain couples TRBV20-1 to TRBJ2-1, with 7 bases fitting TRBD2. The CDR3 sequence is 16 residues long. CDR1 and CDR2 (germline): DFQATT, SNEGSKA (reference sequence). V gave up 0 bases and J gave up 6 bases; unmatched junction bases: 11. CDR3 sequence (DNA): TGCAGTGCTAGAGATAGAGAGGCGGGAGCCCGCAATGAGCAGTTCTTC. The encoded protein is CSARDREAGARNEQFF.

This clonotype was counted a few times. The CDR3 DNA is TGTGCCACCAGTGGTTGGGGAGGTGAAGCTTTCTTT. Translated, it gives CATSGWGGEAFF. V gene TRBV24-1 combines with J gene TRBJ1-1; unclear D gene. The V gene lost 5 bases and the J gene lost 7 bases, with 10 bases spanning the gap. The germline CDR1 and CDR2 sequences are KGHDR and SFDVKD. CDR3 length equals 12 residues.

The chain uses TRBV27 and TRBJ2-7; 8 bases align to TRBD2. The germline V gene has CDR1 MNHEY and CDR2 SMNVEV (reference sequence). This CDR3 is 14 amino acids long. The J segment lost 2 bases and the V segment lost 3 bases, leaving 3 bases of the junction unmatched. CDR3 in amino acids: CASSFRGGPYEQYF. The CDR3 region has the DNA TGTGCCAGCAGTTTCCGCGGGGGGCCCTACGAGCAGTACTTC.

This chain links TRBV4-3 with TRBJ2-6, with unresolved D. The V and J ends lost 1 base and 2 bases respectively, with 6 bases between them. CDR3 size: 15 residues. Germline CDR1 reads LGHNA; CDR2 reads YSLEER. The CDR3 DNA sequence: TGCGCCAGCAGCCAAGTTCTCCCTGGGGCCAACGTCCTGACTTTC. Residues: CASSQVLPGANVLTF.

This chain joins TRBV28 and TRBJ2-2; D is undetermined. This CDR3 is built from 12 residues. Germline CDR1 MDHEN, CDR2 SYDVKM. V lost 6 bases and J 7 bases, leaving 9 bases between the germline ends. The DNA for the CDR3 is TGTGCCAGCAGCCTTAGAATCGGGGAGCTGTTTTTT. The encoded protein is CASSLRIGELFF.

This sequence joins TRBV30 and TRBJ2-7, with TRBD1 matching over 7 bases. From germline, CDR1 is GTSNPN and CDR2 SVGIG (reference sequence). After removal of 2 bases from V and 2 bases from J, the junction contained 6 bases not matched to a gene. The CDR3 is 14 amino acids. The CDR3 region is CAWSQTGRPYEQYF. In DNA, the CDR3 is TGTGCCTGGAGTCAGACAGGGCGACCCTACGAGCAGTACTTC.

This chain joins TRBV20-1 and TRBJ1-1, with 9 nucleotides matching TRBD1. V lost 4 bases, J lost 7 bases, and 7 bases stayed unmatched. CDR3 size: 13 residues. Germline V gene data show CDR1 as DFQATT and CDR2 as SNEGSKA (reference sequence). The CDR3 bases are TGCAGTGCTAAAGTGGGACAGGGAGTTGAAGCTTTCTTT. It encodes CSAKVGQGVEAFF.

The chain carries TRBV29-1 and TRBJ2-5; D perhaps matches TRBD2 (6 bases). The CDR3 covers 13 residues. Trimming shortened V by 7 bases and J by 5 bases, and 17 bases separated the two germline ends. Germline loops: CDR1 SQVTM, CDR2 ANQGSEA. This CDR3 is CSATLAHRETQYF. The DNA for the CDR3 is TGCAGCGCCACACTAGCCCATAGGGAGACCCAGTACTTC.

In this sample, this clonotype turned up once. The chain has TRBV20-1 and TRBJ2-1; TRBD2 matches at 7 bases. Germline V gives CDR1 DFQATT, CDR2 SNEGSKA (reference sequence). Germline trimming cut 3 bases from V and 10 bases from J; bases unmatched to any gene: 6. The CDR3 is 12 residues long. The CDR3 nucleotides are TGCAGTGCTAGCGGGAGGCCAGGAGAGCAGTTCTTC. Protein sequence: CSASGRPGEQFF.

The CDR3 reads CSWGQGGETQYF. The CDR3 DNA reads as TGCAGCTGGGGACAGGGGGGAGAGACCCAGTACTTC. The chain carries TRBV29-1 and TRBJ2-5, with 11 bases that match TRBD1. Germline loops: CDR1 SQVTM, CDR2 ANQGSEA. The CDR3 has 12 residues. J gave up 4 bases and V 8 bases, and 3 bases lay outside the gene matches.